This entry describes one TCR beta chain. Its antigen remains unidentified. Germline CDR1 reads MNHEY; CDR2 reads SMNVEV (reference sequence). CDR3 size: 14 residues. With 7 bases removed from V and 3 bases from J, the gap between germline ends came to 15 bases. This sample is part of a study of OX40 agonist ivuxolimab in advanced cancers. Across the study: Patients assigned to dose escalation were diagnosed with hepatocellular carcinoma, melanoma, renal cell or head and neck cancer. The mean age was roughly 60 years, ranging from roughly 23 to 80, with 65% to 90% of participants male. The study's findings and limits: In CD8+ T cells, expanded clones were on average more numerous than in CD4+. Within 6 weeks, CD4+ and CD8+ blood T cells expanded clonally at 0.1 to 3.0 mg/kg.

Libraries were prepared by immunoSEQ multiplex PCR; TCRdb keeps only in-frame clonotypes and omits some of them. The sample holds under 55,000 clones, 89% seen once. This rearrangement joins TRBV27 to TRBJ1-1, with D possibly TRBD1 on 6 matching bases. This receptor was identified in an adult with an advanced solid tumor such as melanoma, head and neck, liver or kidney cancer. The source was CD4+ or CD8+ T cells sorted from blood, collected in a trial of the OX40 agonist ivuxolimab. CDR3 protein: CASNDARGDTEAFF. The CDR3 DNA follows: TGTGCCAGCAATGACGCCAGGGGCGACACTGAAGCTTTCTTT.